What follows describes a single T cell receptor (beta chain). This clone was observed once. What this receptor recognizes is not known. No base quality information exists; no much larger clone differs at one position. The sample comes from a study of blood T cell repertoires in COVID-19 (dated by TCRdb to the early 2020s). As for the study more broadly: Samples covering the acute and convalescent phases of COVID-19 were provided by collaborators in the United States, Italy and Spain. A de-identified subject ID, COVID-19 status, age in years and sex were almost always included in the sample metadata. Samples came from the ongoing ImmuneRACE study (first 160 participants) plus 1,254 subjects from 6 global collaborators. Where HLA class I and class II types were available, the types were taken from metadata supplied by the sample provider, not from assay-based typing. The repertoires were released in a freely available public database meant as a resource for research on the immune response to SARS-CoV-2. The prospective study material was composed of cDNA or gDNA derived from T cells, B-cell-depleted T cells, or PBMCs. Subjects who had been exposed to COVID-19, were actively infected with it, or had recovered from it provided the deeply sampled blood TCRbeta repertoires that made up the dataset. Overall study outcomes, separate from this receptor: The quantity of clinical and demographic metadata differed by source and by participant and was supplied without curation.

TCRbeta CDR3 regions were amplified from genomic DNA by means of the immunoSEQ Assay, a bias-controlled multiplex PCR. In the original analysis: The number of nucleated cells in each sample was estimated from the amplification of reference gene primers within the assay. To quantify the absolute abundance of each unique TCRbeta CDR3 rearrangement, sequence reads were collapsed and filtered. Productive Simpson clonality was computed per sample as the square root of Simpson's diversity index over productive rearrangements. In TCRdb, the immuneACCESS table is reduced to in-frame sequences with V and J assigned. These tables do not hold every clone; where another copy was compared, an unresolved V gene accounts for under half, and the others remain unexplained. V and J calls and clone size are those listed in that table; D and trimming were worked out from the DNA. The sample has about 180,000 clones on record, approximately 83% of them singletons. The top ten hold over 2.5% of the sample.

Whole blood was collected in K2EDTA tubes by collaborating institutions according to the institutions' own protocols. Collaborator samples were shipped for TCRbeta analysis as frozen whole blood, isolated PBMCs, or DNA extracted from either sample type. The sequence was obtained from a man in his 60s with acute or convalescent COVID-19. Sequenced sample: peripheral blood.

The CDR3 loop reads CASTPRGAGTEAFF. The DNA reads as follows: TGTGCCAGCACCCCGCGGGGGGCCGGGACTGAAGCTTTCTTT. Recombination linked TRBV7-2 to TRBJ1-1, with a tentative D gene TRBD1 over 6 matching bases. V sheds 7 bases and J sheds 5 bases, leaving 17 bases between their ends. Taken from cysteine to phenylalanine, the CDR3 has 14 residues. Left in the record is the CDR3 DNA by itself, 42 bases read in frame from the first base. CDR1 and CDR2, looked up from the germline V gene, are SGHTA and FQGNSA.